Each of the 21 T cell receptor beta chains below was sequenced from the same sample in a study of OX40 agonist ivuxolimab in advanced cancers. The data were produced by immunoSEQ multiplex PCR, yet TCRdb's version contains in-frame clones alone and is incomplete. The table has 54,000 or so clones, around 82% seen once. Sequences were derived from CD4+ or CD8+ T cells sorted from blood, sampled in a trial of the OX40 agonist ivuxolimab. Receptor source: an adult with an advanced solid tumor such as melanoma, head and neck, liver or kidney cancer.

On this clone itself: The germline gene is not matched at one end of the junction; a read error may be the cause. V gene TRBV6-1 combines with J gene TRBJ1-5, with 12 bases aligning to TRBD1. Germline CDR1 and CDR2: MNHNS and SASEGT. The CDR3 loop spans 16 amino acids. CDR3: CASSVTGTGGNRPQHF. In DNA, the CDR3 is TGTGCCAGCAGTGTAACCGGGACAGGGGGCAATCGGCCCCAGCATTTT.

CDR3 region: CASSLDGTGSSGYTF. The CDR3 region has the DNA TGTGCCAGCAGCCTAGATGGGACAGGATCGTCTGGCTACACCTTC. The chain links TRBV5-4 to TRBJ1-2; 8 nucleotides agree with TRBD1. The CDR3 extends over 15 amino acids. Germline trimming cut 4 bases from V and 7 bases from J; bases unmatched to any gene: 12. Germline V lookup: CDR1 SGHNT, CDR2 YYREEE (reference sequence).

V gene TRBV30 combines with J gene TRBJ2-7; D ambiguous. V lost 0 bases and J lost 5, with 5 bases in between. Germline CDR1 is GTSNPN and CDR2 is SVGIG (reference sequence). CDR3 length: 11 amino acids. The CDR3 loop is CAWSVFNEQYF. The CDR3 nucleotides read TGTGCCTGGAGTGTGTTCAACGAGCAGTACTTC.

The genes are TRBV28 and TRBJ2-4; D possibly corresponds to TRBD1 (6 bases). With 2 bases removed from V and 15 bases from J, the gap between germline ends came to 11 bases. Germline V gene lookup returns CDR1 MDHEN and CDR2 SYDVKM. This CDR3 spans 11 amino acids. Here the CDR3 reads CASSLRDTSYF. For the CDR3, the DNA is TGTGCCAGCAGTTTAAGGGACACTTCGTACTTC.

V usage is TRBV19 and J usage is TRBJ1-1; 7 bases match TRBD1. The CDR3 runs 16 residues. The germline CDR1 and CDR2 sequences are LNHDA and SQIVND (reference sequence). The V segment lost 0 bases and the J segment 1 base; nucleotides outside the gene matches: 5. CDR3: CASSIDNYRGNTEAFF. CDR3 coding DNA: TGTGCCAGTAGTATAGATAATTACAGGGGGAACACTGAAGCTTTCTTT.

This sequence joins TRBV29-1 and TRBJ2-1; D unclear. The length of the CDR3 is 11 residues. Per germline, CDR1 SQVTM and CDR2 ANQGSEA. V shed 5 bases and J shed 4 bases, with 6 bases lying between them. The CDR3 sequence is CSVSGYNEQFF. The CDR3 DNA follows: TGCAGCGTTTCCGGATACAATGAGCAGTTCTTC.

The gene calls are TRBV19 and TRBJ2-5; D not resolved. Germline CDR1 is LNHDA and CDR2 is SQIVND (reference sequence). V was shortened by 4 bases and J by 0 bases, with 9 bases between the two germline ends. The CDR3 is 14 amino acids. CDR3 coding DNA: TGTGCCAGTAGTAGGTCCGGGCACCAAGAGACCCAGTACTTC. Translated: CASSRSGHQETQYF.

This clone was counted only a few times. The chain uses TRBV18 and TRBJ2-1; D is undetermined. In germline, CDR1 is KGHSH, CDR2 LQKENI. This CDR3 has 17 amino acids. V lost 2 bases and J lost 6, with 20 bases in between. The CDR3 coding sequence is TGTGCCAGCTCACCAGCGGCAGGCCTAACTCTGGGCAATGAGCAGTTCTTC. Encoded protein: CASSPAAGLTLGNEQFF.

The J gene is TRBJ1-3, the V gene TRBV6-1, with 8 bases aligning to TRBD1. The CDR3 loop spans 16 amino acids. Per germline, CDR1 MNHNS and CDR2 SASEGT. Germline trimming cut 4 bases from V and 0 bases from J; bases unmatched to any gene: 5. CDR3 bases: TGTGCCAGCAGTGGGGGACAGGCTAACTCTGGAAACACCATATATTTT. It yields the protein CASSGGQANSGNTIYF.

The V gene is TRBV18, the J gene TRBJ1-5; D is unresolved. The CDR3 loop spans 15 amino acids. Trimming left V 2 bases short and J 0 bases short, with 8 bases between. Germline CDR1 KGHSH, CDR2 LQKENI. CDR3 DNA: TGTGCCAGCTCACCAACTATTGATAGCAATCAGCCCCAGCATTTT. Encoded protein: CASSPTIDSNQPQHF.

This chain connects TRBV30 to TRBJ1-1; 9 nucleotides agree with TRBD1. The CDR3 extends over 16 amino acids. CDR1 is GTSNPN, CDR2 SVGIG, per germline (reference sequence). V was pared by 0 bases and J by 3 bases, with 8 bases of the junction left unmatched. The DNA of the CDR3 is TGTGCCTGGAGTGTACGTAGGACAGGGGATGACACTGAAGCTTTCTTT. It codes for CAWSVRRTGDDTEAFF. Filled out from reference TRBV30 and TRBJ1-1, the complete variable domain reads SQTIHQWPATLVQPVGSPLSLECTVEGTSNPNLYWYRQAAGRGLQLLFYSVGIGQISSEVPQNLSASRPQDRQFILSSKKLLLSDSGFYLCAWSVRRTGDDTEAFFGQGTRLTVV.

This chain connects TRBV7-2 to TRBJ2-2; TRBD2 agrees at 11 bases. V lost 5 bases to trimming and J lost 5 bases; unmatched junction nucleotides: 4. CDR3 length: 15 amino acids. Per germline, CDR1 SGHTA and CDR2 FQGNSA. DNA of the CDR3: TGTGCCAGCAGCCGGGGACTAGCGGAAACCGGGGAGCTGTTTTTT. It codes for CASSRGLAETGELFF.

This rearrangement joins TRBV7-6 to TRBJ2-3, with D uncertain. The CDR3 is 12 amino acids. The germline gives CDR1 SGHVS, CDR2 FNYEAQ. The V end was cut by 6 bases, the J end by 2 bases, with 6 bases between. CDR3 region: CASSPTTDTQYF. In DNA, the CDR3 is TGTGCCAGCAGTCCAACCACAGATACGCAGTATTTT.

V gene TRBV2 combines with J gene TRBJ1-5; possible D gene TRBD1, 5 bases. This CDR3 comprises 13 residues. Germline values: CDR1 SNHLY, CDR2 FYNNEI. Deletions cut 8 bases from V and 7 bases from J, with 15 bases between. DNA of the CDR3: TGTGCCAGCTGCCGGGGGAGGAGACAGCCCCAGCATTTT. This codes for CASCRGRRQPQHF.

V usage is TRBV2 and J usage is TRBJ2-6; TRBD1 matches at 11 bases. Germline assignment: CDR1 SNHLY and CDR2 FYNNEI. V trimming: 6 bases; J trimming: 2 bases; junction bases outside the gene matches: 6. This CDR3 is built from 17 residues. The CDR3 spells CASSKDRGRTGANVLTF. The CDR3 DNA sequence: TGTGCCAGCAGCAAGGACAGGGGGCGGACTGGGGCCAACGTCCTGACTTTC. Full variable domain (rest looked up from reference TRBV2 and TRBJ2-6): EPEVTQTPSHQVTQMGQEVILRCVPISNHLYFYWYRQILGQKVEFLVSFYNNEISEKSEIFDDQFSVERPDGSNFTLKIRSTKLEDSAMYFCASSKDRGRTGANVLTFGAGSRLTVL.

The V gene is TRBV7-6, the J gene TRBJ1-2; D remains ambiguous. V was pared by 1 base and J by 8 bases, with 14 bases between. CDR3 length: 14 residues. Germline loops: CDR1 SGHVS, CDR2 FNYEAQ. The chain's CDR3 is CASSLDGTAIGYTF. DNA of the CDR3: TGTGCCAGCAGCTTAGACGGTACGGCGATCGGCTACACCTTC.

The chain couples TRBV18 to TRBJ2-7; TRBD1 aligns across 7 bases. Germline assignment: CDR1 KGHSH and CDR2 LQKENI. The J segment lost 5 bases and the V segment lost 3 bases, leaving 1 base of the junction unmatched. The CDR3 is made up of 12 amino acids. In DNA form, the CDR3 reads TGTGCCAGCTCACCCCAGGGGGACGAGCAGTACTTC. Translating it yields CASSPQGDEQYF.

This clone was seen only once. J is TRBJ2-5 and V is TRBV29-1; perhaps TRBD2 as D (5 bases). CDR1 is SQVTM, CDR2 ANQGSEA, per germline. V lost 3 bases and J lost 4, with 9 bases in between. The CDR3 contains 12 residues. The CDR3: CSVEEVRETQYF. The CDR3 nucleotides are TGCAGCGTTGAGGAGGTCCGAGAGACCCAGTACTTC.

This clone has more than one count but fewer than ten. This chain joins TRBV25-1 and TRBJ1-4; D perhaps matches TRBD1 (5 bases). The CDR3 has 14 amino acids. V was shortened by 3 bases and J by 7 bases, with 12 bases between the two germline ends. Per germline, CDR1 MGHDK and CDR2 SYGVNS. The CDR3 DNA sequence: TGTGCCAGCAGTGATAATTGGGGGAGTGAAAAACTGTTTTTT. Encoded protein: CASSDNWGSEKLFF.

The chain is built from TRBV7-2 and TRBJ2-1; TRBD1 aligns across 12 bases. V trimming: 5 bases; J trimming: 11 bases; junction bases outside the gene matches: 7. The length of the CDR3 is 14 residues. Germline V gene data show CDR1 as SGHTA and CDR2 as FQGNSA. CDR3 amino acids: CASSAGQGAGKQFF. In DNA form, the CDR3 reads TGTGCCAGCAGCGCGGGACAGGGGGCGGGTAAGCAGTTCTTC. The entire variable domain, with the rest obtained from reference TRBV7-2 and TRBJ2-1, is as follows: GAGVSQSPSNKVTEKGKDVELRCDPISGHTALYWYRQSLGQGLEFLIYFQGNSAPDKSGLPSDRFSAERTGGSVSTLTIQRTQQEDSAVYLCASSAGQGAGKQFFGPGTRLTVL.

J is TRBJ2-3 and V is TRBV27, with 7 nucleotides matching TRBD2. Germline V CDR1 and CDR2: MNHEY, SMNVEV (reference sequence). With 5 bases clipped from V and 1 base from J, the junction kept 9 bases outside the gene matches. The CDR3 is 16 residues long. The CDR3 DNA follows: TGTGCCAGCAGTCCCTTTTTTGGGGGGGGCACAGATACGCAGTATTTT. Translating gives CASSPFFGGGTDTQYF.